These 30 T cell receptor beta chains came from one sample sequenced in a study of brain T cells in children with intractable seizures. The table came from immunoSEQ multiplex PCR; TCRdb's copy has only in-frame clones and leaves some out. The sample comprises hundreds of thousands of clones, 85% to 95% of which are singletons, and 5.7% rests with the top ten. This sample's time point: blood from clinic visit 5 months post-surgery; TSC patient then seizure free. Sequencing used peripheral blood, obtained 5 to 6 months after surgery. All receptors come from a boy under two years old with tuberous sclerosis and intractable seizures.

The chain employs TRBV10-1 and TRBJ2-7; D might be TRBD2 (7 bases). The CDR3 loop spans 16 amino acids. The germline V gene has CDR1 WNHNN and CDR2 SYGVQD (reference sequence). The V end lost 0 bases, the J end lost 6 bases, and 18 bases lay between the germline ends. Written as DNA, the CDR3 is TGCGCCAGCAGTGAGTCGCGGGGGCGCGGGGTGAGCGAGCAGTACTTC. Protein: CASSESRGRGVSEQYF.

The chain recombines TRBV27 with TRBJ2-3; tentative D call: TRBD2 (6 bases). V was trimmed by 5 bases and J by 4 bases, leaving 10 bases between them. Germline assignment: CDR1 MNHEY and CDR2 SMNVEV (reference sequence). The CDR3 loop spans 13 amino acids. The CDR3 is CASSVRESDTQYF. As DNA, the CDR3 is TGTGCCAGCAGTGTACGGGAGTCAGATACGCAGTATTTT.

V usage is TRBV11-3 and J usage is TRBJ2-2; weak D call: TRBD2 (6 bases). The CDR3 consists of 17 residues. V lost 0 bases, J lost 2 bases, and 13 bases lay in between. CDR1 is SGHNT and CDR2 is YENEEA in the germline V gene. For the CDR3, the DNA is TGTGCCAGCAGCTTAGATTTACAGCGGGCCAACACCGGGGAGCTGTTTTTT. Its protein is CASSLDLQRANTGELFF.

About this clone: This is likely a read error, given that the CDR3 carries no conserved phenylalanine or tryptophan at its end. The limits of the CDR3 on the DNA are not certain, so only TCRdb's listed CDR3 is given. The chain joins TRBV6-5 to TRBJ2-7; the D call in the table, TRBD2, was not verified against the DNA. Both ends counted, the CDR3 spans 13 residues. CDR1 MNHEY and CDR2 SVGAGI come from the germline V gene. CDR3 loop: CASSPLVREAGSG.

As concerns this clone: Other DNA sequences from this sample encode an identical CDR3 as well. This chain links TRBV12-3 or TRBV12-4 with TRBJ1-1; no definite D call. The V end lost 3 bases, the J end lost 3 bases, and 8 bases lay between the germline ends. There are 13 residues in the CDR3. CDR3 in amino acids: CASSLLGDTEAFF. The CDR3 bases are TGTGCCAGCAGTTTGCTTGGGGACACTGAAGCTTTCTTT.

The chain has TRBV29-1 and TRBJ1-1; TRBD1 might be the D (5 bases). CDR1 is SQVTM and CDR2 is ANQGSEA in the germline V gene. Trimming pared 6 bases from V and 0 bases from J, leaving 8 bases between. The CDR3 sequence is 12 residues long. CDR3 in DNA: TGCAGCGTGGGGACTCTGAACACTGAAGCTTTCTTT. Amino acid sequence: CSVGTLNTEAFF.

The chain uses TRBV6-5 and TRBJ1-6; D gene unclear. Germline CDR1 reads MNHEY; CDR2 reads SVGAGI. The CDR3 extends over 12 amino acids. Trimming left V 7 bases short and J 10 bases short, with 11 bases between. CDR3 in DNA: TGTGCCAGCAAGTGGGAGGAGTCACCCCTCCACTTT. Translated: CASKWEESPLHF.

J is TRBJ2-1 and V is TRBV5-1; 9 bases are shared with TRBD2. This CDR3 is 16 amino acids long. V gave up 0 bases and J gave up 5 bases; unmatched junction bases: 6. Germline CDR1 SGHRS, CDR2 YFSETQ. The CDR3 sequence: CASSLALAGKNNEQFF. CDR3 sequence (DNA): TGCGCCAGCAGCTTGGCCCTAGCGGGGAAGAACAATGAGCAGTTCTTC. Full variable domain (remainder filled in from reference TRBV5-1 and TRBJ2-1): KAGVTQTPRYLIKTRGQQVTLSCSPISGHRSVSWYQQTPGQGLQFLFEYFSETQRNKGNFPGRFSGRQFSNSRSEMNVSTLELGDSALYLCASSLALAGKNNEQFFGPGTRLTVL.

The V and J genes are TRBV7-8 and TRBJ1-1; 7 bases are shared with TRBD1. CDR1 is SGHVS and CDR2 is FQNEAQ in the germline V gene. This CDR3 has 15 amino acids. J gave up 5 bases and V 1 base, and 7 bases lay outside the gene matches. The CDR3 sequence: CASSLGQGGDTEAFF. The CDR3 nucleotides read TGTGCCAGCAGCTTAGGACAGGGTGGTGATACTGAAGCTTTCTTT.

This chain links TRBV27 with TRBJ1-5; D perhaps matches TRBD1 (5 bases). CDR1 and CDR2 from the germline V gene are MNHEY and SMNVEV (reference sequence). V shed 6 bases and J shed 3 bases, with 18 bases lying between them. The CDR3 is 16 amino acids. Here the CDR3 DNA reads TGTGCCAGCAGCCTCAACCGTGACAGCTTCAATCAGCCCCAGCATTTT. Protein: CASSLNRDSFNQPQHF.

The chain recombines TRBV9 with TRBJ2-1; D remains ambiguous. The CDR3 is made up of 14 amino acids. Trimming removed 2 bases from V and 12 bases from J, with 18 bases in between. Germline V gene lookup returns CDR1 SGDLS and CDR2 YYNGEE. CDR3 protein: CASSVDGPWGGQFF. The DNA for the CDR3 is TGTGCCAGCAGCGTCGACGGCCCCTGGGGTGGGCAGTTCTTC.

This chain uses TRBV9 with TRBJ2-1, with D possibly matching TRBD2 (6 bases). The CDR3 runs 14 residues. With 2 bases removed from V and 9 bases from J, the gap between germline ends came to 15 bases. Looked up from germline, CDR1 is SGDLS and CDR2 is YYNGEE. This CDR3 is CASSVRDFALEQFF. The CDR3 nucleotides are TGTGCCAGCAGCGTGCGGGACTTTGCCCTTGAGCAGTTCTTC.

V usage is TRBV5-4 and J usage is TRBJ1-6; 9 nucleotides line up with TRBD1. V dropped 0 bases and J dropped 8; count of bases not matched to a gene: 3. CDR3 length equals 15 residues. Per germline, CDR1 SGHNT and CDR2 YYREEE (reference sequence). The CDR3 sequence: CASSLGTGEDSPLHF. Here the CDR3 DNA reads TGTGCCAGCAGCTTGGGGACAGGGGAGGATTCACCCCTCCACTTT.

J is TRBJ2-1 and V is TRBV5-1; 9 bases are shared with TRBD1. The CDR3 spans 14 residues. The trim removed 7 bases at V and 0 bases at J, leaving 2 bases unmatched. Germline CDR1 reads SGHRS; CDR2 reads YFSETQ. CDR3 loop: CASGTGLSYNEQFF. CDR3 coding DNA: TGCGCCAGCGGGACAGGGCTCTCCTACAATGAGCAGTTCTTC.

Concerning this clone itself: The sample carries other DNA sequences with the same CDR3. V gene TRBV12-3 or TRBV12-4 combines with J gene TRBJ2-2; D is unclear. Trimming took 3 bases from V and 8 from J, leaving 7 bases between them. The CDR3 is 12 amino acids. The CDR3 sequence: CASSFRAGELFF. The CDR3 bases are TGTGCCAGCAGTTTTAGGGCTGGGGAGCTGTTTTTT.

The chain links TRBV21-1 to TRBJ2-2; TRBD2 is taken as the D call from the table, unchecked against the DNA. TRBV21-1 is given as a pseudogene. The CDR3 consists of 18 residues. The CDR3 nucleotides read TGTGCCAGCACGGGGAAACTAGCGGGAGACCCGAACACCGGGGAGCTGTTTTTT. It yields the protein CASTGKLAGDPNTGELFF.

The chain is built from TRBV29-1 and TRBJ2-7, with D tentatively TRBD1 (6 bases). Trimming took off 6 bases at V and 2 bases at J, with 20 bases between the two ends. The CDR3 runs to 15 residues. The germline CDR1 and CDR2 sequences are SQVTM and ANQGSEA. CDR3 in amino acids: CSVVTSGTSTYEQYF. The CDR3 nucleotides are TGCAGCGTCGTGACCTCCGGGACATCGACCTACGAGCAGTACTTC.

V usage is TRBV5-1 and J usage is TRBJ1-2, with TRBD1 as a possible D gene (6 bases). Germline lookup yields CDR1 SGHRS and CDR2 YFSETQ. V lost 1 base to trimming and J lost 3 bases, with 7 bases between them. This CDR3 region has 13 residues. CDR3 coding DNA: TGCGCCAGCAGCTTGAGACAGGACTATGGCTACACCTTC. Protein: CASSLRQDYGYTF.

The chain uses TRBV29-1 and TRBJ2-1, with D possibly TRBD2 on 6 matching bases. CDR3 length: 15 amino acids. Germline-derived CDR1 and CDR2 are SQVTM and ANQGSEA. V was cut by 1 base and J by 1 base, with 11 bases left in between. DNA of the CDR3: TGCAGCGTTGAAGGGACTAAGAAATCCTACAATGAGCAGTTCTTC. Amino acids: CSVEGTKKSYNEQFF.

The rearrangement links TRBV6-5 to TRBJ2-3; D gene uncertain. The CDR3 covers 13 residues. Germline CDR1 MNHEY, CDR2 SVGAGI. V gave up 6 bases and J gave up 1 base, with 8 bases separating them. The CDR3 protein is CASRLDGTDTQYF. DNA of the CDR3: TGTGCCAGCAGGCTAGACGGCACAGATACGCAGTATTTT.

V and J are TRBV6-5 and TRBJ1-5; D gene ambiguous. This CDR3 has 11 residues. V was clipped by 6 bases and J by 15 bases, with 15 bases between them. Per germline, CDR1 MNHEY and CDR2 SVGAGI. CDR3: CASSSTWFRHF. Written as DNA, the CDR3 is TGTGCCAGCAGCTCCACTTGGTTTCGGCATTTT.

The rearrangement links TRBV25-1 to TRBJ1-2; possibly TRBD1 for D (6 bases). CDR3 length: 14 residues. Germline V CDR1 and CDR2: MGHDK, SYGVNS. Trimming pared 6 bases from V and 5 bases from J, leaving 16 bases between. Here the CDR3 reads CASRGAGTLYGYTF. CDR3 in DNA: TGTGCCAGCAGGGGGGCGGGGACACTGTATGGCTACACCTTC.

V and J are TRBV5-1 and TRBJ1-1, with 9 bases identical to TRBD1. The junction had 8 bases not matched to a gene; V was cut back by 4 bases and J by 10 bases. The CDR3 has 13 residues. Looked up from germline, CDR1 is SGHRS and CDR2 is YFSETQ. In DNA form, the CDR3 reads TGCGCCAGCAGCAAACCGGGACAGGGTGTAGCTTTCTTT. Amino acid sequence: CASSKPGQGVAFF. Full variable domain (outside the CDR3, taken from reference TRBV5-1 and TRBJ1-1): KAGVTQTPRYLIKTRGQQVTLSCSPISGHRSVSWYQQTPGQGLQFLFEYFSETQRNKGNFPGRFSGRQFSNSRSEMNVSTLELGDSALYLCASSKPGQGVAFFGQGTRLTVV.

The V and J genes are TRBV6-5 and TRBJ2-7; 7 bases match TRBD1. Germline CDR1 and CDR2: MNHEY and SVGAGI. The junction had 7 bases not matched to a gene; V was cut back by 2 bases and J by 3 bases. The CDR3 runs to 15 residues. CDR3: CASSYAPRTGYEQYF. Written as DNA, the CDR3 is TGTGCCAGCAGTTACGCACCTCGGACAGGCTACGAGCAGTACTTC.

The V gene is TRBV28, the J gene TRBJ1-4, with 7 bases lining up with TRBD1. The CDR3 has 15 residues. V dropped 6 bases and J dropped 5; count of bases not matched to a gene: 9. In germline, CDR1 is MDHEN, CDR2 SYDVKM. The CDR3 reads CASREGQPLNEKLFF. The CDR3 DNA reads TGTGCCAGCAGGGAGGGACAGCCTTTAAATGAAAAACTGTTTTTT.

This clone showed up just once. The gene calls are TRBV12-3 or TRBV12-4 and TRBJ2-7; possibly TRBD2 for D (5 bases). The CDR3 consists of 11 residues. Deletions cut 3 bases from V and 7 bases from J, with 7 bases between. CDR3 sequence: CASSLWREQYF. For the CDR3, the DNA is TGTGCCAGCAGTTTGTGGAGGGAGCAGTACTTC.

J is TRBJ1-4 and V is TRBV6-5; 8 bases are a match to TRBD1. The CDR3 consists of 15 residues. Germline CDR1 and CDR2: MNHEY and SVGAGI. V lost 5 bases to trimming and J lost 5 bases; unmatched junction nucleotides: 7. DNA of the CDR3: TGTGCCAGCAGTATCTGGGACAGGTCGAATGAAAAACTGTTTTTT. The encoded protein is CASSIWDRSNEKLFF.

This clone has just one count. V and J are TRBV16 and TRBJ2-4; 13 bases are a match to TRBD2. V was pared by 2 bases and J by 7 bases, with 11 bases of the junction left unmatched. This CDR3 is 18 amino acids long. CDR1 and CDR2 (germline): KGHSY, FQNENV. The CDR3 nucleotides are TGTGCCAGCAGCCAAACAGCACTAGCGGGAGGGCCTGGGAACATTCAGTACTTC. Translating gives CASSQTALAGGPGNIQYF.

V is TRBV11-2 and J is TRBJ2-7, with D possibly being TRBD1 or TRBD2 (6 bases each). Trimming pared 3 bases from V and 0 bases from J, leaving 12 bases between. The CDR3 has 15 amino acids. Germline assignment: CDR1 SGHAT and CDR2 FQNNGV. Here the CDR3 DNA reads TGTGCCAGCAGCTTTGGAGGGGGGTACTCCTACGAGCAGTACTTC. This codes for CASSFGGGYSYEQYF.

The chain carries TRBV24-1 and TRBJ2-5; no clear D. V lost 9 bases to trimming and J lost 3 bases, with 16 bases between them. CDR1 is KGHDR, CDR2 SFDVKD, per germline. The CDR3 is made up of 14 amino acids. CDR3 in DNA: TGTGCCACCTCCCTTAGTCCATACGAAGAGACCCAGTACTTC. Its translation: CATSLSPYEETQYF.